The sample holds a few counts of the clone carrying this T cell receptor beta chain. This sample is part of a study of blood T cells in healthy people across ages. Germline values: CDR1 SQVTM, CDR2 ANQGSEA. Germline trimming cut 5 bases from V and 2 bases from J; bases unmatched to any gene: 8. There are 15 residues in the CDR3. Combining a sample-barcoded 5' primer with a J-beta primer mix, a second PCR ran for roughly 7 to 11 cycles. Each of the cDNA molecules was tagged by a template-switch adaptor with 12 random nucleotides. TCRdb re-derived calls from the 5' RACE reads in MiXCR, one entry per CDR3 protein. The repertoire holds 800,000 to 950,000 distinct CDR3 sequences, with about 48% as singletons.

V is TRBV29-1 and J is TRBJ1-5; 8 nucleotides line up with TRBD1. The clonotype comes from a man between 25 and 39 years old in good health. Material for sequencing was blood. The DNA for the CDR3 is TGCAGCGTTCGGACAGGGTTGGGGGGCAATCAGCCCCAGCATTTT. It encodes CSVRTGLGGNQPQHF. The full variable domain, rest sourced from reference TRBV29-1 and TRBJ1-5, is SAVISQKPSRDICQRGTSLTIQCQVDSQVTMMFWYRQQPGQSLTLIATANQGSEATYESGFVIDKFPISRPNLTFSTLTVSNMSPEDSSIYLCSVRTGLGGNQPQHFGDGTRLSIL.